The present T cell receptor (beta chain) was sequenced within a study of shared clonotypes between healthy human individuals. Only in-frame clones appear in the TCRdb table, and some are missing; sequencing was by immunoSEQ multiplex PCR. The sample includes 1,400,000 or so clones, approximately 98.5% of them seen just once. From CD4+ cells came CD45RA+ naive and CD45RA-negative memory subsets. This TCR was recovered from a man younger than 45 in good health. The sequencing sample was made of naive CD4+ T cells sorted from blood. Regarding subset: CD45RA+ positively selected.

The CDR3 is CASSFGQLSTREQYF. In nucleotides, the CDR3 is TGTGCCAGCAGCTTCGGACAGCTTTCCACGCGCGAGCAGTACTTC. The rearrangement joins TRBV7-2 to TRBJ2-7; TRBD1 is a possible D gene (6 bases). V lost 3 bases, J lost 6 bases, and 18 bases lay in between. Germline lookup yields CDR1 SGHTA and CDR2 FQGNSA. The CDR3 contains 15 residues.